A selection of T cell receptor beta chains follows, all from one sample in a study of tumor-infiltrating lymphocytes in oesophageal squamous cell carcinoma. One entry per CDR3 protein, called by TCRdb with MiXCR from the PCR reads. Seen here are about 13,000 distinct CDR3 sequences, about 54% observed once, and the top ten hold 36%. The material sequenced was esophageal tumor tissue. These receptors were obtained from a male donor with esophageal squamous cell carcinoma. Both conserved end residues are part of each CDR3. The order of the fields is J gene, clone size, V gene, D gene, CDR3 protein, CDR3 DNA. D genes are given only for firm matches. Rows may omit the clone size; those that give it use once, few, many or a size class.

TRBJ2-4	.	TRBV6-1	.	CASINGKNIQYF	TGTGCCAGCATTAATGGGAAAAACATTCAGTACTTC
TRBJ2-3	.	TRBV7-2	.	CASSLSLMSTDTQYF	TGTGCCAGCAGCTTATCGTTAATGAGCACAGATACGCAGTATTTT
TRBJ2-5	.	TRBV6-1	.	CASSERRGQSVETQYF	TGTGCCAGCAGTGAAAGGAGGGGGCAGTCCGTAGAGACCCAGTACTTC
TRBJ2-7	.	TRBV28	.	CASGGATTYEQYF	TGTGCCAGCGGTGGGGCCACCACCTACGAGCAGTACTTC
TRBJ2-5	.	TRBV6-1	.	CASSPGVWETQYF	TGTGCCAGCAGTCCCGGGGTTTGGGAGACCCAGTACTTC
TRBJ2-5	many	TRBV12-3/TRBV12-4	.	CASSLSRVETQYF	TGTGCCAGCAGTCTTAGTAGGGTAGAGACCCAGTACTTC
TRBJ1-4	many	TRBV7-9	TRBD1	CASSFGQGGEKLFF	TGTGCCAGCAGCTTTGGACAGGGAGGGGAAAAACTGTTTTTT
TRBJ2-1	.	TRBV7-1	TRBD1	CASSPSEGANNEQFF	TGTGCCAGCAGCCCGTCCGAGGGGGCGAACAATGAGCAGTTCTTC
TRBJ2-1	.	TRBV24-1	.	CATSDISNRDNEQFF	TGTGCCACCAGTGATATTTCCAACAGGGACAATGAGCAGTTCTTC
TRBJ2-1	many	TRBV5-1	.	CASSPLGGGGNEQFF	TGCGCCAGCAGCCCCTTAGGTGGAGGGGGTAATGAGCAGTTCTTC
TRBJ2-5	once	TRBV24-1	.	CATSGNAYQETQYF	TGTGCCACCAGTGGGAACGCTTACCAAGAGACCCAGTACTTC
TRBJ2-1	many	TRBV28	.	CASSSQGYNEQFF	TGTGCCAGCAGTTCACAGGGTTACAATGAGCAGTTCTTC
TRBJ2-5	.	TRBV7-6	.	CASSLTGVLQETQYF	TGTGCTAGCAGCTTAACGGGGGTCCTACAAGAGACCCAGTACTTC
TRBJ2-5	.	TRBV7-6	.	CASSPAGETQYF	TGTGCCAGCAGCCCGGCGGGGGAGACCCAGTACTTC
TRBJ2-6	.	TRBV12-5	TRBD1	CASGWTGTAGANVLTF	TGTGCTAGTGGTTGGACAGGTACCGCTGGGGCCAACGTCCTGACTTTC
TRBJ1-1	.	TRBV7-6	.	CASSSRGLAGAGELYF	TGTGCCAGCAGCTCCCGAGGGCTAGCGGGGGCTGGGGAGCTGTATTTT
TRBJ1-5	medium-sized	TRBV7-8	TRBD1	CASSQGAGPQPQHF	TGTGCCAGCAGCCAGGGGGCAGGGCCTCAGCCCCAGCATTTT
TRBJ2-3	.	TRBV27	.	CASREADTQYF	TGTGCCAGCAGGGAGGCAGATACGCAGTATTTT
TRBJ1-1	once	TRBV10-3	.	CAISGRFEAFF	TGTGCCATCAGTGGACGGTTTGAAGCTTTCTTT
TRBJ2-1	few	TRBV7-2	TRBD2	CASSSIAGLYNEQFF	TGTGCCAGCAGCTCTATAGCGGGACTCTACAATGAGCAGTTCTTC
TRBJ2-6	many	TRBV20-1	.	CSAALGGGANVLTF	TGCAGTGCGGCGCTGGGGGGTGGGGCCAACGTCCTGACTTTC
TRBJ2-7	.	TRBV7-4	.	CASSKTGTYEQYF	TGTGCCAGCAGCAAAACTGGGACCTACGAGCAGTACTTC
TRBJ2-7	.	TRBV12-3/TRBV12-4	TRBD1	CASSLWGQVKYEQYF	TGTGCCAGCAGTTTATGGGGACAGGTAAAATACGAGCAGTACTTC
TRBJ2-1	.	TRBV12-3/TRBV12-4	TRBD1	CASSYRQGGDEQFF	TGTGCCAGCAGTTATAGACAGGGGGGTGATGAGCAGTTCTTC
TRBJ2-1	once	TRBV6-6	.	CASSYIGNEQFF	TGTGCCAGCAGTTATATCGGCAATGAGCAGTTCTTC
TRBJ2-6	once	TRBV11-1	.	CASGLGASGANVLTF	TGTGCCAGCGGGCTGGGGGCTTCTGGGGCCAACGTCCTGACTTTC
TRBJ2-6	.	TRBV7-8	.	CASSPSGSGANVLTF	TGTGCCAGCAGCCCTTCCGGCTCTGGGGCCAACGTCCTGACTTTC
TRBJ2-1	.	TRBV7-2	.	CASSLGGPSDEQFF	TGTGCCAGCAGCCTGGGGGGACCCTCCGATGAGCAGTTCTTC
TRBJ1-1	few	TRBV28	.	CASSLDQGNTEAFF	TGTGCCAGCAGTTTAGATCAGGGGAACACTGAAGCTTTCTTT
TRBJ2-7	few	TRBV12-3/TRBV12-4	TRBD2	CASSSHGTSGSYEQYF	TGTGCCAGCAGTTCCCACGGGACTAGCGGGAGCTACGAGCAGTACTTC
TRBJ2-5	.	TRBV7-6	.	CASSLQVRRETQYF	TGTGCCAGCAGCTTACAGGTCCGGAGAGAGACCCAGTACTTC
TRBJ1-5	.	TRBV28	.	CASSWDTYQPQHF	TGTGCCAGCAGTTGGGACACATATCAGCCCCAGCATTTT
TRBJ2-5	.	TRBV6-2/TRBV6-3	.	CASSNLAGWADQETQYF	TGTGCCAGCAGTAATCTTGCGGGTTGGGCAGACCAAGAGACCCAGTACTTC
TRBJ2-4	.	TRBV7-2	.	CASSLTGQSTKNIQYF	TGTGCCAGCAGCTTAACGGGGCAAAGCACCAAAAACATTCAGTACTTC
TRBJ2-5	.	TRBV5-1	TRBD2	CASSRTLAGGPGETQYF	TGCGCCAGCAGCCGAACTCTAGCGGGAGGGCCAGGGGAGACCCAGTACTTC
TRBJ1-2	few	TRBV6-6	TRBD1	CASSSNRGYGYTF	TGTGCCAGCAGTTCAAACAGGGGCTATGGCTACACCTTC
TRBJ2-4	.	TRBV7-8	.	CASSTEDQNIQYF	TGTGCCAGCAGCACCGAGGACCAAAACATTCAGTACTTC
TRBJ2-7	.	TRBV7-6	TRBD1	CASSFSGQGAYEQYF	TGTGCCAGCAGCTTTTCGGGACAGGGGGCCTACGAGCAGTACTTC
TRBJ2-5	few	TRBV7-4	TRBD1	CASSLGGTVNRETQYF	TGTGCCAGCAGCTTAGGGGGGACAGTAAATAGGGAGACCCAGTACTTC
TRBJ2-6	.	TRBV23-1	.	CASSRPGGRLLSGLWLHLRF	.
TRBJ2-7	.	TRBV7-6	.	CASSLRSYEQYF	TGTGCCAGCAGCTTAAGGTCCTACGAGCAGTACTTC
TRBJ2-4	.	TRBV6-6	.	CASSYSGTTHNSPLHF	TGTGCCAGCAGTTACTCGGGGACAACTCATAATTCACCCCTCCACTTC
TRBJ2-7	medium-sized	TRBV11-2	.	CASTSAGGKQYF	TGTGCCAGCACCTCGGCGGGCGGGAAGCAGTACTTC
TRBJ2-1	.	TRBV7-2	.	CASSLRQEGNEQFF	TGTGCCAGCAGCCTCCGACAGGAGGGGAATGAGCAGTTCTTC
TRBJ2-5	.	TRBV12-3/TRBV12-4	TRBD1	CASSQQGGRETQYF	TGTGCCAGCAGCCAACAGGGGGGTCGGGAGACCCAGTACTTC
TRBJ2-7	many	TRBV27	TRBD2	CASSLWAAGGGYNEQYF	TGTGCCAGCAGTTTATGGGCAGCGGGAGGCGGATACAATGAGCAGTACTTC
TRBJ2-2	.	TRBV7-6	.	CASSPRGSFTGELFF	TGTGCCAGCAGCCCTCGGGGGTCCTTCACCGGGGAGCTGTTTTTT
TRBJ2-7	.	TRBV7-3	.	CASSIGHLYEQYF	TGTGCCAGCAGCATCGGACACCTATACGAGCAGTACTTC
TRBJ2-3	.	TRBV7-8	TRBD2	CASSFSGRSPDTQYF	TGTGCCAGCAGCTTTAGCGGGAGAAGCCCAGATACGCAGTATTTT
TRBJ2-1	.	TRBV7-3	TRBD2	CASSTQPGTSNEQFF	TGTGCCAGCAGCACCCAACCCGGGACTAGCAATGAGCAGTTCTTC
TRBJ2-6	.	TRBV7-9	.	CASRQGQPSPVRVWLHLRF	.